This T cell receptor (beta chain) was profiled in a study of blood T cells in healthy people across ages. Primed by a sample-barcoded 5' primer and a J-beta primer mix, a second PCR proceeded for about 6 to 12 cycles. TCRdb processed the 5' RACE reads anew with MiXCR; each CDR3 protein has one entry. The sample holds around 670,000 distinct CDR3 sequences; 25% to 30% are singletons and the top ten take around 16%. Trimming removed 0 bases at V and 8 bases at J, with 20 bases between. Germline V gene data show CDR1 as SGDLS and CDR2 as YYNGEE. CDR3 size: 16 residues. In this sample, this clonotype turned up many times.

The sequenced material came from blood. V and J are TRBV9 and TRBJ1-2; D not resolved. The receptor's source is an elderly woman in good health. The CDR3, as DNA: TGTGCCAGCAGCGTAGCTACGTGGCAGTCCGAGGGAGGCTACACCTTC. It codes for CASSVATWQSEGGYTF.